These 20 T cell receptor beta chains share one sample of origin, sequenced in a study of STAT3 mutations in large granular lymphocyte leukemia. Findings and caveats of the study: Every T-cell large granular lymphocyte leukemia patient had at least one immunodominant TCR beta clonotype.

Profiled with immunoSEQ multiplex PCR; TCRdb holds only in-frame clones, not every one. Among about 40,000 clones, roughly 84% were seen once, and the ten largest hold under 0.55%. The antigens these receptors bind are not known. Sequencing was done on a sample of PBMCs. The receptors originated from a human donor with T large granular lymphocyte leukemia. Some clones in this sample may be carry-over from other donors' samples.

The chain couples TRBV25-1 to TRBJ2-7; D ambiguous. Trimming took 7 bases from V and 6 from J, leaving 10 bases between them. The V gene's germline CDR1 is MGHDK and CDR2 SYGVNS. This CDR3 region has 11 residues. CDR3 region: CASKGPFEQYF. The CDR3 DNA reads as TGTGCCAGCAAAGGGCCGTTCGAGCAGTACTTC.

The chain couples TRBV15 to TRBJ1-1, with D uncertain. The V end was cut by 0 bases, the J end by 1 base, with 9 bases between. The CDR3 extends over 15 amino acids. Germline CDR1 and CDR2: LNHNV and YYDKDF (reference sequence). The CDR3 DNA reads TGTGCCACCAGCAGAGATGGGTGGTCGAACACTGAAGCTTTCTTT. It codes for CATSRDGWSNTEAFF.

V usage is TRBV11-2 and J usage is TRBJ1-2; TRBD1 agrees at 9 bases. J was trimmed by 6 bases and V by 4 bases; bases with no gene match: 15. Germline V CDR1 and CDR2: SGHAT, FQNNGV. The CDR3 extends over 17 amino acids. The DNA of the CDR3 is TGTGCCAGCAGCTGGGGGGACTTCGGGACAGGGTTCGATGGCTACACCTTC. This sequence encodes CASSWGDFGTGFDGYTF.

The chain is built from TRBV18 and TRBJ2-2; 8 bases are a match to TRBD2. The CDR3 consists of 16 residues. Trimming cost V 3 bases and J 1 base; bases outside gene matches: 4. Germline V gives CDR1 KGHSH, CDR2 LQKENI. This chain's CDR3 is CASSPTLAGNTGELFF. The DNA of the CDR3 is TGTGCCAGCTCACCCACGCTAGCGGGGAACACCGGGGAGCTGTTTTTT.

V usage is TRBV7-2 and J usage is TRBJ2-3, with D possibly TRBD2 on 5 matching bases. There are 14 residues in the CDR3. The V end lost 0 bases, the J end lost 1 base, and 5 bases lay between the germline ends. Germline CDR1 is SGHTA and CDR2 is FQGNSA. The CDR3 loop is CASSLAGGTDTQYF. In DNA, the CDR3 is TGTGCCAGCAGCTTAGCGGGAGGCACAGATACGCAGTATTTT.

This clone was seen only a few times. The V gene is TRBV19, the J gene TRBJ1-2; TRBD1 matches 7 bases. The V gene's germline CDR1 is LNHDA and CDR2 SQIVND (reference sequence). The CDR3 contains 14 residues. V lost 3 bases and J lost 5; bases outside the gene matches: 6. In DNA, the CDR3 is TGTGCCAGTAGTATGGGGGACAGCCGGTATGGCTACACCTTC. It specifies CASSMGDSRYGYTF.

The CDR3 DNA follows: TGTGCCTTCGAACAGGGACAGAACACAGATACGCAGTATTTT. Its translation is CAFEQGQNTDTQYF. The chain joins TRBV5-4 to TRBJ2-3; 7 positions match TRBD1. The CDR3 length is 14 residues. J gave up 2 bases and V 10 bases, and 10 bases lay outside the gene matches. In germline, CDR1 is SGHNT, CDR2 YYREEE (reference sequence).

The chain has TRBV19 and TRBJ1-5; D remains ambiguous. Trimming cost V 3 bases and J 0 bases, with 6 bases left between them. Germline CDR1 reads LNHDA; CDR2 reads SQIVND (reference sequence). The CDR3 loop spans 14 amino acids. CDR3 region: CASSMGSSNQPQHF. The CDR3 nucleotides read TGTGCCAGTAGTATGGGCAGTAGCAATCAGCCCCAGCATTTT.

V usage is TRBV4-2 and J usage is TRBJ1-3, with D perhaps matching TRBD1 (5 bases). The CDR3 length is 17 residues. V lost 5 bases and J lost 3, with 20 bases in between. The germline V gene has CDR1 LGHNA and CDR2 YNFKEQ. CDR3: CASSKRGLTELGNTIYF. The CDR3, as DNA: TGTGCCAGCAGCAAAAGGGGTCTGACAGAACTTGGAAACACCATATATTTT.

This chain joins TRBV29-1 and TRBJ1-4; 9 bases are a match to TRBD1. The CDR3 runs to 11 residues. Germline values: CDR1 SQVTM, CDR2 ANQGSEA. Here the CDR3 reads CKGQGGEKLFF. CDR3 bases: TGCAAGGGACAGGGTGGAGAAAAACTGTTTTTT.

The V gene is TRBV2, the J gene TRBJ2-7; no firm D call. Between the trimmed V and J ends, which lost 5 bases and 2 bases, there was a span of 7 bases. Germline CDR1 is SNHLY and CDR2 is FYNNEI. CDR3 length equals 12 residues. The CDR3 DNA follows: TGTGCCAGCAGTTACACCCCCTACGAGCAGTACTTC. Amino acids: CASSYTPYEQYF. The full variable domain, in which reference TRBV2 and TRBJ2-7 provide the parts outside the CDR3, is EPEVTQTPSHQVTQMGQEVILRCVPISNHLYFYWYRQILGQKVEFLVSFYNNEISEKSEIFDDQFSVERPDGSNFTLKIRSTKLEDSAMYFCASSYTPYEQYFGPGTRLTVT.

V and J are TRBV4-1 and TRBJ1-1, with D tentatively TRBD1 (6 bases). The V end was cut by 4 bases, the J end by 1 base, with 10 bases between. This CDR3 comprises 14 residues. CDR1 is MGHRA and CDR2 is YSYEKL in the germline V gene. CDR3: CASSPTQGNTEAFF. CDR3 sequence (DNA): TGCGCCAGCAGCCCCACACAGGGGAACACTGAAGCTTTCTTT.

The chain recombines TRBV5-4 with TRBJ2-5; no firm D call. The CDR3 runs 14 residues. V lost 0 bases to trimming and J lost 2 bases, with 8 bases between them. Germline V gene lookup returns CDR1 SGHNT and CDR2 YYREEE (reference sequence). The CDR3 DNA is TGTGCCAGCAGCTTGGTACACGCGCAAGAGACCCAGTACTTC. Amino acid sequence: CASSLVHAQETQYF.

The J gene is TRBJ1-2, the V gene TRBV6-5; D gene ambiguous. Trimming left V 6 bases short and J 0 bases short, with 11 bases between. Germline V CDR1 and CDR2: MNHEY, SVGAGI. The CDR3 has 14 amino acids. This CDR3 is CASSPRIPNYGYTF. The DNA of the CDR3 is TGTGCCAGCAGCCCCAGGATACCTAACTATGGCTACACCTTC.

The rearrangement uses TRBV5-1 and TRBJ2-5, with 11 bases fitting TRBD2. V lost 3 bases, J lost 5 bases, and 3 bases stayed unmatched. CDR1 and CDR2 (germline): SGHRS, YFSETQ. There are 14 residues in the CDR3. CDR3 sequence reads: CASSSGTSGETQYF. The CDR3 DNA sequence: TGCGCCAGCAGCTCTGGGACTAGCGGCGAGACCCAGTACTTC.

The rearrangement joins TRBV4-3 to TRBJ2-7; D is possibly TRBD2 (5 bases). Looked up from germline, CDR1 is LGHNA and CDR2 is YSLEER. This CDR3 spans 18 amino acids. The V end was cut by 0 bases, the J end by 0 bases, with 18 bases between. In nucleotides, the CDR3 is TGCGCCAGCAGCCAAGATCTATTAAACGGGGTCAACTCCTACGAGCAGTACTTC. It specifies CASSQDLLNGVNSYEQYF.

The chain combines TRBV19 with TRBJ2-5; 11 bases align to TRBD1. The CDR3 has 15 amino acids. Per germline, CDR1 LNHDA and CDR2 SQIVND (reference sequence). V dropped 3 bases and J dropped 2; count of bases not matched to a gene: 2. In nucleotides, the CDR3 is TGTGCCAGTAGTATTGGGGACAGGGGGCAAGAGACCCAGTACTTC. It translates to CASSIGDRGQETQYF.

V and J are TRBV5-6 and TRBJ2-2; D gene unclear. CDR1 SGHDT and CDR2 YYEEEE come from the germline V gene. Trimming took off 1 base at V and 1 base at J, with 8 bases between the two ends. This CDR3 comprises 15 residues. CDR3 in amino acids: CASSLTQRNTGELFF. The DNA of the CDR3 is TGTGCCAGCAGCTTGACTCAACGGAACACCGGGGAGCTGTTTTTT.

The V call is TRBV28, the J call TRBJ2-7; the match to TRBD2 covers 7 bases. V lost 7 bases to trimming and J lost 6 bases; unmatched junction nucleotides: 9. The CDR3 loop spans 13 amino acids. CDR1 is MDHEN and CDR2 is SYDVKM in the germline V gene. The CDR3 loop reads CASKSGVTVEQYF. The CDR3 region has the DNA TGTGCCAGCAAGAGCGGGGTCACGGTCGAGCAGTACTTC. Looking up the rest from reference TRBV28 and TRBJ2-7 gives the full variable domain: DVKVTQSSRYLVKRTGEKVFLECVQDMDHENMFWYRQDPGLGLRLIYFSYDVKMKEKGDIPEGYSVSREKKERFSLILESASTNQTSMYLCASKSGVTVEQYFGPGTRLTVT.

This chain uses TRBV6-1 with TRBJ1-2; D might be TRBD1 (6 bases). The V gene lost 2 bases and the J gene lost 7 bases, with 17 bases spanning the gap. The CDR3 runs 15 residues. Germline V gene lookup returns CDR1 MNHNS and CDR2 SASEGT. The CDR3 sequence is CASSERGAAAGGYTF. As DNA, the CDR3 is TGTGCCAGCAGTGAAAGGGGGGCCGCGGCGGGTGGCTACACCTTC.